Shown below are 11 T cell receptor beta chains from a single sample sequenced in a study of T cells expressing NK-cell markers. TCRdb re-called the 5' RACE reads; every CDR3 protein appears as one record, without DNA. The sample includes roughly 350,000 distinct CDR3 sequences. Source material: blood T cells: a sorted CD56 or NKG2C T cell subset, CD4+ or CD8+ T cells, or bulk PBMC T cells (not recorded which). Receptors originate from a man between 18 and 69 years old in good health.

The genes are TRBV11-2 and TRBJ2-4; TCRdb's assignment of TRBD1 cannot be checked, as there is no DNA. This CDR3 is built from 19 residues. The V gene's germline CDR1 is SGHAT and CDR2 FQNNGV. CDR3 in amino acids: CASSLSIGTASARENIQYF.

The chain uses TRBV6-2 or TRBV6-3 and TRBJ1-6; TCRdb indicates TRBD1, and absent DNA this call remains unverified. CDR1 MNHEY and CDR2 SVGEGT come from the germline V gene. This CDR3 is built from 14 residues. CDR3 region: CASNHPTGNSPLHF.

The V call is TRBV29-1, the J call TRBJ2-3; checking the TCRdb D call of TRBD2 is not possible without DNA. Germline CDR1 SQVTM, CDR2 ANQGSEA. The CDR3 is made up of 16 amino acids. CDR3 sequence reads: CSVAGRAGLSTDTQYF.

This chain uses TRBV6-5 with TRBJ2-3; TCRdb proposes TRBD2, but this gene call is untestable without DNA. Per germline, CDR1 MNHEY and CDR2 SVGAGI. This CDR3 comprises 11 residues. Here the CDR3 reads CASRAGIIEYF.

The chain has TRBV3-1 and TRBJ2-5. CDR3 length: 15 amino acids. The germline CDR1 and CDR2 sequences are LGHDT and YNNKEL (reference sequence). Here the CDR3 reads CASSQHGGSEETQYF.

The genes are TRBV5-6 and TRBJ2-3; TCRdb designates TRBD2, a call that cannot be tested without DNA. CDR3 size: 15 residues. Germline CDR1 and CDR2: SGHDT and YYEEEE. CDR3 in amino acids: CASSQDYTSTDTQYF.

The CDR3 loop reads CSATTPLAGDREEQYF. The J gene is TRBJ2-7, the V gene TRBV20-1; TCRdb's D call, TRBD1, is unchecked because there is no DNA. The CDR3 extends over 16 amino acids. Germline loops: CDR1 DFQATT, CDR2 SNEGSKA (reference sequence).

The rearrangement links TRBV6-5 to TRBJ1-1; as DNA is missing, the TRBD1 call by TCRdb cannot be tested. Per germline, CDR1 MNHEY and CDR2 SVGAGI. The CDR3 sequence is 13 residues long. The CDR3 spells CASSYPTGGATFF.

CDR3 region: CASSDPPRRNTGELFF. The chain carries TRBV7-2 and TRBJ2-2; checking the TCRdb D call of TRBD2 is not possible without DNA. This CDR3 has 16 residues. The germline V gene encodes CDR1 SGHTA and CDR2 FQGNSA.

The V and J genes are TRBV12-3 or TRBV12-4 and TRBJ1-1; TCRdb's D call of TRBD1 is untestable without DNA. The CDR3 length is 14 residues. CDR3 loop: CASSPRTGTTEAFF.

CDR3 loop: CASSQQPGQGFHEQYF. This chain joins TRBV14 and TRBJ2-7; absent DNA, TCRdb's TRBD1 call cannot be checked. Germline V gene lookup returns CDR1 SGHDN and CDR2 FVKESK. The CDR3 totals 16 residues.